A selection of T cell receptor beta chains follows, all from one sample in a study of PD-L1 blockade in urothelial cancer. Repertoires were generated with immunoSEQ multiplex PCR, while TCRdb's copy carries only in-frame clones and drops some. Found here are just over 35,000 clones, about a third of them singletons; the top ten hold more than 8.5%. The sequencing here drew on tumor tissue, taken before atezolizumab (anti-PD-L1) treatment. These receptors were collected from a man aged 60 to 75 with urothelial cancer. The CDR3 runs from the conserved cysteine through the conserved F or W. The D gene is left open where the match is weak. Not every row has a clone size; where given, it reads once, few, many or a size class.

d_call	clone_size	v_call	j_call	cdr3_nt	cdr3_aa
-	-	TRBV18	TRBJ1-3	TGTGCCAGCTCACCATCACTCGACAGGCTCTACTCTGGAAACACCATATATTTT	CASSPSLDRLYSGNTIYF
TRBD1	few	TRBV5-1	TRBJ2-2	TGCGCCAGCAGCCCGGACAGGGCTCACACCGGGGAGCTGTTTTTT	CASSPDRAHTGELFF
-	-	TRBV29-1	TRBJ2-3	TGCAGCGGGGGTGAGGGGGGCGGCACAGATACGCAGTATTTT	CSGGEGGGTDTQYF
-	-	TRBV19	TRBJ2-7	TGTGCCAGTGGACGTCCTCCCGAGCAGTACTTC	CASGRPPEQYF
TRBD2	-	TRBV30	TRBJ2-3	TGTGCCTGGAGTGCGGGGGGAACTAGCGGTGCTAGCGATACGCAGTATTTT	CAWSAGGTSGASDTQYF
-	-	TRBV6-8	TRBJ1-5	TGTGCCAGCACTTCGGCAAACAATCAGCCCCAGCATTTT	CASTSANNQPQHF
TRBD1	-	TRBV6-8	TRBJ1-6	TGTGCCAGCAGTAGGGGACAGGGTAATTCACCCCTCCACTTT	CASSRGQGNSPLHF
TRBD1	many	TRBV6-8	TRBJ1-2	TGTGCCATCAGAGCGGGACAGAACTATGGCTACACCTTC	CAIRAGQNYGYTF
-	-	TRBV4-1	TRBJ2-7	TGCGCCAGCAGCCAGTCCGGGGGCCCCTCCTACGAGCAGTACTTC	CASSQSGGPSYEQYF
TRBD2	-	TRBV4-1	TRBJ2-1	TGCGCCAGCAGCGGGCGGGCGGGGGTTAGTGAGCAGTTCTTC	CASSGRAGVSEQFF
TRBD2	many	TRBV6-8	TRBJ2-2	TGTGCCAGCACCCCAGGGAGGGTCGGGGAGCTGTTTTTT	CASTPGRVGELFF
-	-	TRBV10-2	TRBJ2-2	TGCGCCAGCACTGACGGCGCGAACACCGGGGAGCTGTTTTTT	CASTDGANTGELFF
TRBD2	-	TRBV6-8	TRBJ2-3	TGTGCCAGCAGCCGCACCCCTAGCGGGAGCACAGATACGCAGTATTTT	CASSRTPSGSTDTQYF
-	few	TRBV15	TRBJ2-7	TGTGCCACCAGCAGAGTTTCGGCAGGGACTCTATACGAGCAGTACTTC	CATSRVSAGTLYEQYF
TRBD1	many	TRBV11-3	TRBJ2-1	TGTGCCAGCAGCTCGGGACAGGGGGCGAATGAGCAGTTCTTC	CASSSGQGANEQFF
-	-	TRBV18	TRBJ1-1	TGTGCCAGCTCACGGAACAGGGAAGGGACTGAAGCTTTCTTT	CASSRNREGTEAFF
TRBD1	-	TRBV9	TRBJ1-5	TGTGCCAGCAGTGAGGGACAGACTAGCAATCAGCCCCAGCATTTT	CASSEGQTSNQPQHF
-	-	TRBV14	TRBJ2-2	TGTGCCAGCAGCCAGAAGACAGGGAGGAGCACCGGGGAGCTGTTTTTT	CASSQKTGRSTGELFF
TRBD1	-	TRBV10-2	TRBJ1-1	TGCGCCAGCAGTGGGGACAGCACGGAAGCTTTCTTT	CASSGDSTEAFF
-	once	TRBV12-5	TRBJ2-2	TGTGCTAGTGGTCGGGGACTGGGTAACACCGGGGAGCTGTTTTTT	CASGRGLGNTGELFF
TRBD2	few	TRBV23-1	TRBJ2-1	TGCGCCAGCAGCCATGGGACTAGCCAAAATGAGCAGTTCTTC	CASSHGTSQNEQFF
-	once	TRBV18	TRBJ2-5	TGTGCCAGCTCACCACCGGGGAGCAGAGAGACCCAGTACTTC	CASSPPGSRETQYF
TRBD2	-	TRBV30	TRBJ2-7	TGTGCCTGGAGTGCCCCGGGGGGTTTCGAGCAGTACTTC	CAWSAPGGFEQYF
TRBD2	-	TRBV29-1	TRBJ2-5	TGCAGCACCACGGGGGGGCGGGAGACCCAGTACTTC	CSTTGGRETQYF
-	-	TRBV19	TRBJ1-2	TGTGCCAGTAGTATCGGGATCCCATATGGCTACACCTTC	CASSIGIPYGYTF
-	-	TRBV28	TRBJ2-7	TGTGCCAGCAGTTACTCCGGGACTCCTGGTTACGAGCAGTACTTC	CASSYSGTPGYEQYF
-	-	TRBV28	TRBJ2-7	TGTGCCAGCAGTCCCCCTGAGGACTACGAGCAGTACTTC	CASSPPEDYEQYF
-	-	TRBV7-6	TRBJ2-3	TGTGCCAGCAGTCAGAACAGGGTGTCAGATACGCAGTATTTT	CASSQNRVSDTQYF
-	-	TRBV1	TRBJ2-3	TGCGCCAGCAGCCAAGCCCCGACAGGGACGGGGACAGATACGCAGTATTTT	CASSQAPTGTGTDTQYF
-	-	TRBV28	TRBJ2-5	TGTGCCAGCAGTAAGACAGGAAAAGAGACTCAGTACTTC	CASSKTGKETQYF
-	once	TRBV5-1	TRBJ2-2	TGCGCCAGCAGCTTGTCGGGGCAGGCCGGGGAGCTGTTTTTT	CASSLSGQAGELFF
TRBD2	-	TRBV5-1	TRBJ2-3	TGCGCCAGCAGCAGGACTAGCACTCCTAGCACAGATACGCAGTATTTT	CASSRTSTPSTDTQYF
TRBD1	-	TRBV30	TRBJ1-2	TGTGCCTGGAGTGTAGGGGACAGCTATGGCTACACCTTC	CAWSVGDSYGYTF
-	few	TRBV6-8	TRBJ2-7	TGTGCCAGCAGTTCCGGGGCGGCACCCCCGGGTGAGCAGTACTTC	CASSSGAAPPGEQYF
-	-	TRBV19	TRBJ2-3	TGTGCCAGTAGTCCACCGGAAATAGATACGCAGTATTTT	CASSPPEIDTQYF
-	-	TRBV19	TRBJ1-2	TGTGCCAGTAGTATGAGGGCAACTAACTATGGCTACACCTTC	CASSMRATNYGYTF